This paragraph covers one T cell receptor beta chain sequence. The entry originates in a study of T cell changes during pregnancy in multiple sclerosis. Profiled with immunoSEQ multiplex PCR; TCRdb holds only in-frame clones, not every one. The table lists under 40,000 clones, roughly 90% of them singletons. This material consisted of CD8+ T cells from peripheral blood mononuclear cells, taken before pregnancy. This receptor was obtained from a female donor with multiple sclerosis, enrolled in a pregnancy study.

CDR3 sequence: CASSTGPGQVTEQFF. The CDR3 DNA is TGTGCCAGCAGCACGGGACCGGGACAGGTGACGGAGCAGTTCTTC. This rearrangement joins TRBV27 to TRBJ2-1, with TRBD1 identical over 8 bases. CDR1 and CDR2 from the germline V gene are MNHEY and SMNVEV (reference sequence). This CDR3 contains 15 residues. The V segment lost 6 bases and the J segment 10 bases; nucleotides outside the gene matches: 14.